The clone carrying this T cell receptor (beta chain) was detected ten times or more. The antigen is not known. CDR1 and CDR2 from the germline V gene are DFQATT and SNEGSKA (reference sequence). V lost 0 bases, J lost 5 bases, and 13 bases lay in between. The CDR3 totals 14 residues. The sample belongs to a study of post-analysis software for immune sequencing data. Study overall: Relapsing-remitting, secondary progressive and progressive-relapsing courses of multiple sclerosis were included. Study-level results: Compared with controls, patients showed significantly lower normalized Chao1 diversity. Samples made in the same batch grouped tightly together by F measure. A handful of TRBV segments appeared more often in patients than in controls, and TRBV5-6, TRBV5-1 and TRBV20-1 were among these.

Unique molecular identifiers were built into the TCR beta cDNA libraries. Researchers reported approximately 500,000 cDNA molecules coming from approximately 0.95 to 9.8 million T cells. MiXCR, run by TCRdb on the PCR reads, gives a single entry per CDR3 protein. The data hold 180,000 or so distinct CDR3 sequences, with over 25% observed a single time. This rearrangement joins TRBV20-1 to TRBJ2-5, with D perhaps matching TRBD2 (6 bases). The sequence derives from a girl aged 2-17 years with multiple sclerosis. Source material: blood. The CDR3 nucleotides read TGCAGTGCTAGAGATGCCAGGGAGGTGGAGACCCAGTACTTC. It translates to CSARDAREVETQYF.